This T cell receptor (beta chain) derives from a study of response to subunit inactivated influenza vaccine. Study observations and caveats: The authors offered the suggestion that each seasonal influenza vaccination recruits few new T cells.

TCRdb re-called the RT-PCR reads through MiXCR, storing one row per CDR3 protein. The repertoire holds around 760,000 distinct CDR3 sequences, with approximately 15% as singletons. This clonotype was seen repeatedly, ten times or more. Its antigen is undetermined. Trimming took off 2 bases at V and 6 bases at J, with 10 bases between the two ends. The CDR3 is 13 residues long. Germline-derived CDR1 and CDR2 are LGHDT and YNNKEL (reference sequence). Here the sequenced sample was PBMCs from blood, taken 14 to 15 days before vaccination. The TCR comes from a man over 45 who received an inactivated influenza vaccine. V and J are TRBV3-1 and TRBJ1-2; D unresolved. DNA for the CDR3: TGTGCCAGCAGCCAATTTGACGGACATGGCTACACCTTC. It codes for CASSQFDGHGYTF.